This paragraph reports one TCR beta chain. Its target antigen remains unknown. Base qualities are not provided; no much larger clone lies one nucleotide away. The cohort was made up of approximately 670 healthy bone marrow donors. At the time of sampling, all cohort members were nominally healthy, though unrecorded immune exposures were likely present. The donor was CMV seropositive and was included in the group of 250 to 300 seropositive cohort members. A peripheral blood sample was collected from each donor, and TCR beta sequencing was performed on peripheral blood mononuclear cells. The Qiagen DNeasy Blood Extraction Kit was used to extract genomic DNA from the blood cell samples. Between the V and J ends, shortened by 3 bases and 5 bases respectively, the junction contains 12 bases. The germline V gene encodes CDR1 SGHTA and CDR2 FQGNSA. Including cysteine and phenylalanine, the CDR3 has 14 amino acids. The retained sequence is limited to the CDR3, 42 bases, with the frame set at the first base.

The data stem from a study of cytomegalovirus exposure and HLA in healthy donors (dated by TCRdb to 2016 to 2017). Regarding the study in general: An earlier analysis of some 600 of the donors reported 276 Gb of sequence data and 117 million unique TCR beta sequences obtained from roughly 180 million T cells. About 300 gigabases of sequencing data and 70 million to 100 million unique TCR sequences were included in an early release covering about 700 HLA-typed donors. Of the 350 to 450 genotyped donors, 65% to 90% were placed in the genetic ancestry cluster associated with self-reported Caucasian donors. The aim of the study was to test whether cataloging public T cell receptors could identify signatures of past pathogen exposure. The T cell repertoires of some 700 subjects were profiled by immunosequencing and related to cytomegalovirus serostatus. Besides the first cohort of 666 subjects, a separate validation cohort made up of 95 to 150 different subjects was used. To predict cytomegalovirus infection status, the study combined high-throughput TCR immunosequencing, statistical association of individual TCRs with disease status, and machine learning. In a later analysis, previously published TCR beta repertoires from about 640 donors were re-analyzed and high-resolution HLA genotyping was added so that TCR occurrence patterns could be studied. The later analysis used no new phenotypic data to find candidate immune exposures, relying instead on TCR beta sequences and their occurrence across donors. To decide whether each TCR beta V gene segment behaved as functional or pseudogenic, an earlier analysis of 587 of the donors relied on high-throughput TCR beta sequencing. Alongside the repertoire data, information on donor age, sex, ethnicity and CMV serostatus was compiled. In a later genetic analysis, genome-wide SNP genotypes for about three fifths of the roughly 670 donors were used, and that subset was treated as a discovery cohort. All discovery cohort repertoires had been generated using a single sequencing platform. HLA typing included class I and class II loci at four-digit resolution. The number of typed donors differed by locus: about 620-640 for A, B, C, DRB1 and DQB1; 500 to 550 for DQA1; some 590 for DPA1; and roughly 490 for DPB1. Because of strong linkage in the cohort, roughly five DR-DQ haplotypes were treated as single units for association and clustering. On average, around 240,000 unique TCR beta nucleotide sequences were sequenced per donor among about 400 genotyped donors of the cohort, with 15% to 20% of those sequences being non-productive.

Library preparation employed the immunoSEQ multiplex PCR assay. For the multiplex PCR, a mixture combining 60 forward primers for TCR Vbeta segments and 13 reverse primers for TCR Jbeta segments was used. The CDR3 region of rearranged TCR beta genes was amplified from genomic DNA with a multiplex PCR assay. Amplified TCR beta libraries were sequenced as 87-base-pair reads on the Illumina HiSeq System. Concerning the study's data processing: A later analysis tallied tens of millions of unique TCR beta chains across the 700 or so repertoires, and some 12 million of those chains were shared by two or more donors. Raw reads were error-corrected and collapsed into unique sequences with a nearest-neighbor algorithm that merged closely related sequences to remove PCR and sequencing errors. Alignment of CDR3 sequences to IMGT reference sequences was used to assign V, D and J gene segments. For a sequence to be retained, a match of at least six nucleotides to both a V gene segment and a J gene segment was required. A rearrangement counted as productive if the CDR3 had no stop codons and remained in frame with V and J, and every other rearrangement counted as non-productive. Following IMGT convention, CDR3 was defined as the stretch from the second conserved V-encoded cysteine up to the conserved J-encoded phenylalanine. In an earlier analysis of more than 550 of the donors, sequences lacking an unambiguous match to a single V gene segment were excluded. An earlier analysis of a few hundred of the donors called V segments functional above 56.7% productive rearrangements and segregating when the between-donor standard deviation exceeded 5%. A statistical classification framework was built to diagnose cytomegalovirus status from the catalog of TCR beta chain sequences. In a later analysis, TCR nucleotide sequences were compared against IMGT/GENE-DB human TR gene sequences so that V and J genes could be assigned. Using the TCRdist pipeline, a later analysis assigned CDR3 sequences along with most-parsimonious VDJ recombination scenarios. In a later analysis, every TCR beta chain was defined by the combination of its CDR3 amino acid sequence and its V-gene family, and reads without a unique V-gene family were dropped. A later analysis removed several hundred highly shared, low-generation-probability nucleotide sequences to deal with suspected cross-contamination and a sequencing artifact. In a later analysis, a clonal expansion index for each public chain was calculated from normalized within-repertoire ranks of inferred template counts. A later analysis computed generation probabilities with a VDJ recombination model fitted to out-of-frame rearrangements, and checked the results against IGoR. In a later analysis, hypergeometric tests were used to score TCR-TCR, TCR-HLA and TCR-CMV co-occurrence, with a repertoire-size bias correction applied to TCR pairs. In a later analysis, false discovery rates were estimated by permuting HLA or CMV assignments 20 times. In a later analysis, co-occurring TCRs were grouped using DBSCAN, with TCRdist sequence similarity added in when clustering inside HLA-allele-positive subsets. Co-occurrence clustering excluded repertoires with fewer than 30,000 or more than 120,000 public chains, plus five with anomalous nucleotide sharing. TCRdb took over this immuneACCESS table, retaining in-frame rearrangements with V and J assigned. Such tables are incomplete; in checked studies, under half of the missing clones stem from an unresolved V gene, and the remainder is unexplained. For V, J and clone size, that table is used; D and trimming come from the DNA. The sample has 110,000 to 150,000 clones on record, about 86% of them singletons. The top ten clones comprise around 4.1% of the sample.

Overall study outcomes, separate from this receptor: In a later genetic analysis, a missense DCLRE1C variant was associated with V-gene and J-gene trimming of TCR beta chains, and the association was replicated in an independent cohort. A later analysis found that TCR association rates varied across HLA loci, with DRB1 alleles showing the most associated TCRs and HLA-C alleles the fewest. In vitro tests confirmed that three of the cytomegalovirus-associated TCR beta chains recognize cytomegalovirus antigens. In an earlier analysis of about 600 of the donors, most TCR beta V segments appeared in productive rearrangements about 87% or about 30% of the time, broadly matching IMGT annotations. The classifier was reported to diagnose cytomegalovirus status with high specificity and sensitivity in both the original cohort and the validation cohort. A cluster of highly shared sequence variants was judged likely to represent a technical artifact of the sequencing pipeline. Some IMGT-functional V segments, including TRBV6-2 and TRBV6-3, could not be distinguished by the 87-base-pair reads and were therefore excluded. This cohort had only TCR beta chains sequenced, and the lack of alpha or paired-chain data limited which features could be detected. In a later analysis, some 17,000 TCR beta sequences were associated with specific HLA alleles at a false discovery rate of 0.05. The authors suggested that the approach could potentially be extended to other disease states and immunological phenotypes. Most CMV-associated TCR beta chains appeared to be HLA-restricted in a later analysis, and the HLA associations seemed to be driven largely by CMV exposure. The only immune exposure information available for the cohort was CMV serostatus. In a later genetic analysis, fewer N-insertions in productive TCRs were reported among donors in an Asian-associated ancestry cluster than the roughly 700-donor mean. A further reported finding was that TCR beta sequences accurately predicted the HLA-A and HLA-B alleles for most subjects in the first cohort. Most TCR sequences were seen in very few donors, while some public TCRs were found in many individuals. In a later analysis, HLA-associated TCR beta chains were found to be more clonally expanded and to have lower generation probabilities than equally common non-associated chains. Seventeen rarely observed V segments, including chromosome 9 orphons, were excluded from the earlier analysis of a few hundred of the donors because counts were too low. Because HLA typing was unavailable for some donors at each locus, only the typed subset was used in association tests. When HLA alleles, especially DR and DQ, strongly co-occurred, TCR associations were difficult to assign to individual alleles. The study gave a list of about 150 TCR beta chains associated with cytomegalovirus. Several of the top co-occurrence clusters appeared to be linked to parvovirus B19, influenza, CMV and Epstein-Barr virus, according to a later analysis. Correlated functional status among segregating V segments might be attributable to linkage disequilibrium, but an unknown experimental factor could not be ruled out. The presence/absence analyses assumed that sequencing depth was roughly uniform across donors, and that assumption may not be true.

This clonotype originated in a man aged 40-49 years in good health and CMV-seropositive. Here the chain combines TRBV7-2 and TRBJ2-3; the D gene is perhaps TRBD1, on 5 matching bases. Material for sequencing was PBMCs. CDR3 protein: CASSLGPRRDTQYF. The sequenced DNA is TGTGCCAGCAGCTTGGGGCCCCGGAGAGATACGCAGTATTTT.